What follows is one T cell receptor (beta chain) and its context. The TCRbeta library incorporated unique molecular identifiers. TCRdb redid the calling of the PCR reads with MiXCR, one entry per CDR3 protein. The table lists under 450,000 distinct CDR3 sequences, 13% of them singletons. This record comes from a study of T-cell reconstitution after alpha-beta-depleted transplantation in children. Looked up from germline, CDR1 is WNHNN and CDR2 is SYGVQD (reference sequence). V was cut by 2 bases and J by 5 bases, with 16 bases left in between. The CDR3 extends over 15 amino acids. V is TRBV10-1 and J is TRBJ2-7, with D tentatively TRBD2 (6 bases). Here the sequenced sample was PBMCs, taken from the stem cell graft. This receptor was identified in a human donor who donated a stem cell graft to a child with Fanconi anemia. CDR3 amino acids: CASSEPGGVVDEQYF. In DNA, the CDR3 is TGCGCCAGCAGTGAGCCCGGAGGGGTGGTGGACGAGCAGTACTTC.